This T cell receptor beta chain was observed in a study of blood T cell repertoires in COVID-19. Study information: Whether acute or convalescent, the COVID-19 samples came from the United States, Italy and Spain. T cells, B-cell-depleted T cells, or PBMCs supplied cDNA or gDNA.

The V and J ends lost 5 bases and 6 bases, in that order; junction bases with no gene match: 4. Germline CDR1 SGHTA, CDR2 FQGNSA. The CDR3 runs 15 residues. In the authors' methods: Using reference gene primer amplification, nucleated cell counts were estimated. Only in-frame clones appear in the TCRdb table, and some are missing; sequencing was by immunoSEQ multiplex PCR. The V and J calls and clone size are taken from that table; D and trimming were inferred from the DNA. The table shows 200,000 to 250,000 clones, with around 90% occurring only once. Membership in each cohort depended on participant-reported clinical history.

Sequencing was done on a sample of PBMCs or T cells enriched from blood (not recorded which). V usage is TRBV7-2 and J usage is TRBJ2-1; 13 positions agree with TRBD2. The receptor was isolated from a man aged 25-40 years who had been exposed to COVID-19. The CDR3: CASSVGLAGVNEQFF. The CDR3 DNA is TGTGCCAGCAGCGTAGGACTAGCGGGGGTCAATGAGCAGTTCTTC.